This entry is about one TCR beta chain. V was shortened by 6 bases and J by 5 bases, with 7 bases between the two germline ends. The CDR3 loop spans 11 amino acids. Per germline, CDR1 MNHNS and CDR2 SASEGT. The data were taken from a study of CD8 T cells in Susac syndrome. With random hexamers, about 0.5 to 1 ug RNA was reverse transcribed. TCRdb reprocessed the immunoSEQ multiplex PCR reads via MiXCR and lists one record per CDR3 protein. The data show 150,000 to 250,000 distinct CDR3 sequences, with 90% to 95% seen just once and approximately 0.093% held by the top ten. The chain uses TRBV6-1 and TRBJ2-5, with D hard to call. The sequenced sample consisted of CD4+ T cells from PBMCs. This receptor was obtained from a human donor with multiple sclerosis. The CDR3 sequence is CASRLRETQYF. The DNA for the CDR3 is TGTGCCAGCAGGCTCAGGGAGACCCAGTACTTC.